The 24 T cell receptor beta chains presented below share a single source sample, sequenced in a study of shared clonotypes between healthy human individuals. Clones were sequenced by immunoSEQ multiplex PCR, and TCRdb holds only the in-frame ones, with some missing. The table lists about 560,000 clones, roughly 79% of them singletons, with about 11% in the top ten. Sequencing was done on a sample of PBMCs. Source of these receptors: a woman between 40 and 55 years old in good health. Some clones in this sample may be carry-over from other donors' samples.

The CDR3 is CASSPSMTSGAYNEQFF. CDR3 nucleotide sequence: TGTGCCAGCTCCCCCTCTATGACTAGCGGGGCCTACAATGAGCAGTTCTTC. This chain links TRBV18 with TRBJ2-1, with 11 bases aligning to TRBD2. The length of the CDR3 is 17 residues. Germline CDR1 is KGHSH and CDR2 is LQKENI. After removal of 6 bases from V and 2 bases from J, the junction contained 9 bases not matched to a gene.

In its sample, this clone was seen once. Other DNA variants within this sample encode the same CDR3. The rearrangement joins TRBV6-5 to TRBJ1-2, with D maybe TRBD1 (5 bases). The germline CDR1 and CDR2 sequences are MNHEY and SVGAGI. V was trimmed by 0 bases and J by 7 bases, leaving 9 bases between them. The CDR3 totals 13 residues. This chain's CDR3 is CASSYSGARGYTF. CDR3 sequence (DNA): TGTGCCAGCAGTTACTCAGGGGCTCGTGGCTACACCTTC.

This clone was recorded a few times. The chain couples TRBV18 to TRBJ1-2, with D tentatively TRBD1 (6 bases). CDR1 is KGHSH, CDR2 LQKENI, per germline. V lost 2 bases and J 0 bases, leaving 10 bases between the germline ends. The CDR3 consists of 15 residues. The chain's CDR3 is CASSPSEGANYGYTF. CDR3 nucleotides: TGTGCCAGCTCACCATCTGAGGGGGCTAACTATGGCTACACCTTC.

This clone was seen a few times. The chain carries TRBV28 and TRBJ1-5; D remains ambiguous. The CDR3 has 15 amino acids. Trimming left V 5 bases short and J 9 bases short, with 20 bases between. Per germline, CDR1 MDHEN and CDR2 SYDVKM. CDR3 protein: CASSPSMGSGWPQHF. As DNA, the CDR3 is TGTGCCAGCAGTCCGTCGATGGGTAGCGGGTGGCCCCAGCATTTT. The entire variable domain, with the rest obtained from reference TRBV28 and TRBJ1-5, is as follows: DVKVTQSSRYLVKRTGEKVFLECVQDMDHENMFWYRQDPGLGLRLIYFSYDVKMKEKGDIPEGYSVSREKKERFSLILESASTNQTSMYLCASSPSMGSGWPQHFGDGTRLSIL.

V and J are TRBV11-2 and TRBJ2-2, with TRBD1 matching over 8 bases. Germline V lookup: CDR1 SGHAT, CDR2 FQNNGV. The V gene end was trimmed by 1 base and the J gene end by 5 bases; junction bases not matched to a gene: 6. The CDR3 spans 16 residues. The DNA of the CDR3 is TGTGCCAGCAGCTTAGGGTCAGGGGGCGCGACCGGGGAGCTGTTTTTT. This gives the protein CASSLGSGGATGELFF.

Here the CDR3 reads CASSLVAGGPSNEQFF. CDR3 in DNA: TGTGCCAGCAGCCTAGTAGCGGGAGGGCCCTCCAATGAGCAGTTCTTC. The chain employs TRBV7-2 and TRBJ2-1, with TRBD2 matching 11 bases. With 5 bases clipped from V and 6 bases from J, the junction kept 9 bases outside the gene matches. Germline V CDR1 and CDR2: SGHTA, FQGNSA. CDR3 size: 16 residues.

CDR3 amino acids: CASSQLDGPYEQYF. The CDR3 nucleotides are TGTGCCAGCAGTCAATTGGACGGACCCTACGAGCAGTACTTC. The genes are TRBV28 and TRBJ2-7; no clear D gene. The CDR3 has 14 residues. V was trimmed by 5 bases and J by 2 bases, leaving 13 bases between them. Germline V lookup: CDR1 MDHEN, CDR2 SYDVKM.

V is TRBV10-3 and J is TRBJ2-1; TRBD2 aligns across 7 bases. Germline lookup yields CDR1 ENHRY and CDR2 SYGVKD. The CDR3 runs to 15 residues. With V trimmed by 7 bases and J by 0 bases, 6 bases remained unmatched. CDR3 loop: CAITGEGSSYNEQFF. CDR3 coding DNA: TGTGCCATCACTGGGGAGGGGAGCTCCTACAATGAGCAGTTCTTC.

This clone has more than one count but fewer than ten. V usage is TRBV7-2 and J usage is TRBJ1-1, with D maybe TRBD1 (5 bases). Germline lookup yields CDR1 SGHTA and CDR2 FQGNSA. The CDR3 length is 14 residues. Trimming took 7 bases from V and 5 from J, leaving 17 bases between them. The CDR3 region is CASIKAGRGTEAFF. In DNA, the CDR3 is TGTGCCAGCATCAAGGCGGGGCGGGGGACTGAAGCTTTCTTT.

The gene calls are TRBV27 and TRBJ2-3; 9 positions match TRBD2. Looked up from germline, CDR1 is MNHEY and CDR2 is SMNVEV (reference sequence). The CDR3 runs 16 residues. V was clipped by 5 bases and J by 2 bases; unmatched bases: 8. CDR3 bases: TGTGCCAGCAGTCCCGGGGCTAGCGGGATCACAGATACGCAGTATTTT. It encodes CASSPGASGITDTQYF.

To note about this clone: Since a much larger clone is just one base distant, this may be a read error. The V call is TRBV7-3, the J call TRBJ1-2; no reliable D call. There are 11 residues in the CDR3. Germline-derived CDR1 and CDR2 are SGHTA and FQGTGA. The chain's CDR3 is CASSLLYGHTF. The DNA for the CDR3 is TGTGCCAGCAGCTTACTTTATGGCCACACCTTC.

The chain combines TRBV23-1 with TRBJ2-1; D may match TRBD1 or TRBD2 (6 bases each). TRBV23-1 is noted as an ORF with a role that remains uncertain. The length of the CDR3 is 14 residues. V lost 3 bases, J lost 2 bases, and 8 bases lay in between. In DNA, the CDR3 is TGCGCCAGCAGTCAGCGGGACACCTACAATGAGCAGTTCTTC. Translated: CASSQRDTYNEQFF.

The chain uses TRBV2 and TRBJ2-5, with TRBD1 matching over 11 bases. The trim removed 6 bases at V and 3 bases at J, leaving 6 bases unmatched. CDR3 length: 15 residues. Germline V gene sequence: CDR1 SNHLY, CDR2 FYNNEI. The CDR3, as DNA: TGTGCCAGCAGCCCTAGGGACAGGGGGGAAGAGACCCAGTACTTC. Its translation is CASSPRDRGEETQYF.

A note on this clone: The sample holds other DNA sequences that translate to the same CDR3. The chain couples TRBV7-8 to TRBJ1-5; no clear D. Germline V CDR1 and CDR2: SGHVS, FQNEAQ. Trimming left V 5 bases short and J 7 bases short, with 15 bases between. The CDR3 runs 14 residues. The CDR3 reads CASSAMSGNQPQHF. CDR3 nucleotides: TGTGCCAGCAGCGCCATGTCCGGGAACCAGCCCCAGCATTTT.

V is TRBV11-2 and J is TRBJ1-1; 9 nucleotides match TRBD1. Per germline, CDR1 SGHAT and CDR2 FQNNGV. CDR3 length: 14 amino acids. The V segment lost 7 bases and the J segment 4 bases; nucleotides outside the gene matches: 7. CDR3 sequence: CASNDRGDGTEAFF. CDR3 coding DNA: TGTGCCAGCAACGACAGGGGGGATGGCACTGAAGCTTTCTTT.

The rearrangement joins TRBV5-1 to TRBJ1-4; D gene unclear. Trimming cost V 0 bases and J 8 bases, with 17 bases left between them. Germline CDR1 reads SGHRS; CDR2 reads YFSETQ. The CDR3 length is 16 residues. CDR3: CASSLVGDSLGEKLFF. The CDR3 DNA reads TGCGCCAGCAGCTTGGTCGGCGACTCCTTAGGGGAAAAACTGTTTTTT. Looking up the rest from reference TRBV5-1 and TRBJ1-4 gives the full variable domain: KAGVTQTPRYLIKTRGQQVTLSCSPISGHRSVSWYQQTPGQGLQFLFEYFSETQRNKGNFPGRFSGRQFSNSRSEMNVSTLELGDSALYLCASSLVGDSLGEKLFFGSGTQLSVL.

V gene TRBV28 combines with J gene TRBJ2-2; D call uncertain. V dropped 7 bases and J dropped 3 bases, with 6 bases sitting between them. This CDR3 is built from 12 residues. Germline-derived CDR1 and CDR2 are MDHEN and SYDVKM. The CDR3 DNA is TGTGCCAGCACAAGGGACACCGGGGAGCTGTTTTTT. It encodes CASTRDTGELFF. The full variable domain, completed using reference TRBV28 and TRBJ2-2, is DVKVTQSSRYLVKRTGEKVFLECVQDMDHENMFWYRQDPGLGLRLIYFSYDVKMKEKGDIPEGYSVSREKKERFSLILESASTNQTSMYLCASTRDTGELFFGEGSRLTVL.

This clone came up many times. The chain employs TRBV7-8 and TRBJ2-7; 8 bases are shared with TRBD1. Trimming took 5 bases from V and 4 from J; bases not matched to a gene: 7. Germline V CDR1 and CDR2: SGHVS, FQNEAQ. This CDR3 region has 14 residues. The CDR3 sequence: CASSARQGRYEQYF. The CDR3 DNA reads as TGTGCCAGCAGCGCCCGACAGGGGAGGTACGAGCAGTACTTC.

This clone was observed a few times. The chain combines TRBV5-4 with TRBJ1-5; no firm D call. This CDR3 has 19 residues. The V gene's germline CDR1 is SGHNT and CDR2 YYREEE (reference sequence). Trimming pared 3 bases from V and 0 bases from J, leaving 22 bases between. CDR3 amino acids: CASSCGRIRPLHSNQPQHF. CDR3 nucleotides: TGTGCCAGCAGCTGCGGGCGGATCAGGCCCCTTCATAGCAATCAGCCCCAGCATTTT. The complete variable domain, with remaining parts taken from reference TRBV5-4 and TRBJ1-5, reads ETGVTQSPTHLIKTRGQQVTLRCSSQSGHNTVSWYQQALGQGPQFIFQYYREEENGRGNFPPRFSGLQFPNYSSELNVNALELDDSALYLCASSCGRIRPLHSNQPQHFGDGTRLSIL.

DNA for the CDR3: TGCGCCAGCAGCTTGTTAACGGGGGGAGCAAGGTCCTACGAGCAGTACTTC. Residues: CASSLLTGGARSYEQYF. This chain links TRBV5-1 with TRBJ2-5; 7 bases align to TRBD2. The J call is in doubt because the DNA end fits TRBJ2-7 better. CDR1 is SGHRS and CDR2 is YFSETQ in the germline V gene. The CDR3 spans 17 residues.

The chain combines TRBV10-2 with TRBJ2-1; TRBD2 matches 15 bases. The CDR3 runs 15 residues. Germline-derived CDR1 and CDR2 are WSHSY and SAAADI. The V segment lost 10 bases and the J segment 4 bases; nucleotides outside the gene matches: 5. The CDR3 coding sequence is TGCGCCACCAGGACTAGCGGGAGGGTGTACAATGAGCAGTTCTTC. Amino acids: CATRTSGRVYNEQFF.

J is TRBJ2-2 and V is TRBV7-3; no clear D. Trimming took 5 bases from V and 0 from J, leaving 7 bases between them. The CDR3 has 14 residues. Germline V gene data show CDR1 as SGHTA and CDR2 as FQGTGA. The CDR3 DNA reads as TGTGCCAGCAGCCAGGACGCGAACACCGGGGAGCTGTTTTTT. Encoded protein: CASSQDANTGELFF.

This clone was observed once. V and J are TRBV4-1 and TRBJ2-1; a weak D match, TRBD2 (5 bases). V was clipped by 0 bases and J by 2 bases, with 8 bases between them. This CDR3 has 15 residues. Germline V gene sequence: CDR1 MGHRA, CDR2 YSYEKL. The DNA of the CDR3 is TGCGCCAGCAGCCAAGAAACGGGGACCTACAATGAGCAGTTCTTC. This translates into CASSQETGTYNEQFF.

V usage is TRBV18 and J usage is TRBJ2-3; 7 nucleotides line up with TRBD2. Germline loops: CDR1 KGHSH, CDR2 LQKENI. After removal of 2 bases from V and 0 bases from J, the junction contained 2 bases not matched to a gene. The CDR3 is made up of 15 amino acids. The CDR3 here is CASSPRTRSTDTQYF. The CDR3 DNA sequence: TGTGCCAGCTCACCAAGGACTAGGAGCACAGATACGCAGTATTTT.